This T cell receptor (beta chain) was recorded in a study of cytomegalovirus exposure and HLA in healthy donors. General study results and limits: 16,951 TCR beta sequences were associated with HLA alleles at 0.05 false discovery rate in a later analysis.

This CDR3 has 13 amino acids. CDR1 is SGHNT, CDR2 YENEEA, per germline. Trimming left V 8 bases short and J 2 bases short, with 10 bases between. The PCR ran on 60 Vbeta and 13 Jbeta primers. Clones were sequenced by immunoSEQ multiplex PCR, and TCRdb holds only the in-frame ones, with some missing. Seen here are 100,000 to 120,000 clones, around 80% observed once, and the top ten hold roughly 6.2%. With respect to this clone: Its antigen is not known.

The chain links TRBV11-3 to TRBJ2-1, with D tentatively TRBD2 (5 bases). The specimen sequenced was PBMCs. The clonotype comes from a man aged 25-45 years in good health and CMV-seropositive. CDR3 DNA sequence: TGTGCCAGCTCGAAGGGAGCCTACAATGAGCAGTTCTTC. Translated: CASSKGAYNEQFF. Together with reference TRBV11-3 and TRBJ2-1, the CDR3 gives the full variable domain: EAGVVQSPRYKIIEKKQPVAFWCNPISGHNTLYWYLQNLGQGPELLIRYENEEAVDDSQLPKDRFSAERLKGVDSTLKIQPAELGDSAVYLCASSKGAYNEQFFGPGTRLTVL.